A single sample is the source of the 28 T cell receptor beta chains below, sequenced in a study of cytomegalovirus exposure and HLA in healthy donors. Produced via immunoSEQ multiplex PCR; TCRdb's table is partial and in-frame only. The sample consists of tens of thousands of clones, more than 80% of them appearing once. The specimen sequenced was PBMCs. These receptors came from a man younger than 35 in good health and CMV-seronegative.

Here the CDR3 DNA reads TGTGCCAGCAGTTCCGACGGGGACTACGAGCAGTACTTC. It specifies CASSSDGDYEQYF. The V call is TRBV6-5, the J call TRBJ2-7, with D perhaps matching TRBD2 (5 bases). V was shortened by 4 bases and J by 3 bases, with 10 bases between the two germline ends. The CDR3 covers 13 residues. Germline CDR1 reads MNHEY; CDR2 reads SVGAGI.

The chain employs TRBV27 and TRBJ2-7, with 13 bases lining up with TRBD2. The CDR3 sequence is 15 residues long. From germline, CDR1 is MNHEY and CDR2 SMNVEV (reference sequence). V gave up 5 bases and J gave up 6 bases; unmatched junction bases: 7. The CDR3 region is CASSPTTSGRPEQYF. CDR3 bases: TGTGCCAGCAGTCCCACGACTAGCGGGAGGCCCGAGCAGTACTTC.

The chain joins TRBV4-3 to TRBJ2-7; TRBD2 matches at 7 bases. Losses at the gene ends were 4 bases for V and 2 bases for J; bases not matched to a gene: 17. The CDR3 sequence is 18 residues long. The V gene's germline CDR1 is LGHNA and CDR2 YSLEER. For the CDR3, the DNA is TGCGCCAGCAGCCCGGAAACCCCAGCACAGAGCGGGGCCTACGAGCAGTACTTC. Amino acid sequence: CASSPETPAQSGAYEQYF.

The chain combines TRBV10-2 with TRBJ2-7, with 12 bases fitting TRBD2. This CDR3 has 15 residues. CDR1 is WSHSY and CDR2 is SAAADI in the germline V gene. Germline trimming cut 6 bases from V and 1 base from J; bases unmatched to any gene: 4. CDR3 coding DNA: TGCGCCAGCAGGGGACTAGCGGGTATTTCCTACGAGCAGTACTTC. Amino acid sequence: CASRGLAGISYEQYF.

This chain uses TRBV7-9 with TRBJ2-1, with TRBD1 matching 12 bases. CDR1 and CDR2 (germline): SEHNR, FQNEAQ (reference sequence). The V segment lost 3 bases and the J segment 10 bases; nucleotides outside the gene matches: 10. The CDR3 is 16 residues long. CDR3 amino acids: CASSFGPGTGGLEQFF. DNA for the CDR3: TGTGCCAGCAGCTTTGGGCCCGGGACAGGGGGCTTGGAGCAGTTCTTC.

The rearrangement joins TRBV7-9 to TRBJ1-1, with 7 positions matching TRBD1. The junction had 2 bases not matched to a gene; V was cut back by 3 bases and J by 1 base. The CDR3 length is 14 residues. CDR1 SEHNR and CDR2 FQNEAQ come from the germline V gene (reference sequence). CDR3 sequence reads: CASSFGQENTEAFF. The DNA of the CDR3 is TGTGCCAGCAGCTTTGGACAGGAGAACACTGAAGCTTTCTTT.

The chain couples TRBV6-6 to TRBJ2-7, with D possibly TRBD1 on 5 matching bases. The V gene lost 5 bases and the J gene lost 5 bases, with 19 bases spanning the gap. The CDR3 runs 15 residues. Per germline, CDR1 MNHNY and CDR2 SVGAGI (reference sequence). CDR3 protein: CASSRQGFQYNEQYF. In DNA, the CDR3 is TGTGCCAGCAGTCGTCAGGGCTTTCAATATAACGAGCAGTACTTC.

This clone was observed a single time. J is TRBJ2-1 and V is TRBV28; D is perhaps TRBD2 (6 bases). The CDR3 sequence is 14 residues long. V was trimmed by 5 bases and J by 5 bases, leaving 13 bases between them. Germline loops: CDR1 MDHEN, CDR2 SYDVKM. CDR3: CASSLGTPNNEQFF. The CDR3 DNA reads TGTGCCAGCAGTCTCGGGACTCCTAACAATGAGCAGTTCTTC.

This clone has more than one count but fewer than ten. The V gene is TRBV7-6, the J gene TRBJ2-7; 11 positions agree with TRBD2. The CDR3 runs 15 residues. V shed 5 bases, J shed 3 bases, and the junction held 6 bases outside the gene matches. From germline, CDR1 is SGHVS and CDR2 FNYEAQ. The CDR3 region has the DNA TGTGCCAGCAGCCCCGGGACTAGCGGAGACTACGAGCAGTACTTC. Translation gives CASSPGTSGDYEQYF.

The V call is TRBV9, the J call TRBJ2-5, with D tentatively TRBD1 (6 bases). Germline V gene sequence: CDR1 SGDLS, CDR2 YYNGEE. The V gene lost 0 bases and the J gene lost 5 bases, with 14 bases spanning the gap. CDR3 length equals 15 residues. CDR3 nucleotide sequence: TGTGCCAGCAGCGTAGCTGATTTTACAGGGGAGACCCAGTACTTC. It translates to CASSVADFTGETQYF.

This clone was seen once. The chain employs TRBV28 and TRBJ2-5, with 12 bases matching TRBD2. CDR3 length equals 17 residues. Germline assignment: CDR1 MDHEN and CDR2 SYDVKM. V shed 6 bases and J 2 bases; nucleotides not matched to a gene: 10. CDR3 amino acids: CASSGLGLAGLQETQYF. The CDR3 region has the DNA TGTGCCAGCAGCGGGCTCGGACTAGCGGGATTACAAGAGACCCAGTACTTC.

Notes on this clone: This same CDR3 is encoded by further DNA sequences in the sample. V is TRBV28 and J is TRBJ2-1, with 9 bases lining up with TRBD2. From germline, CDR1 is MDHEN and CDR2 SYDVKM. Trimming removed 6 bases from V and 1 base from J; junction bases left unmatched: 7. CDR3 length: 16 amino acids. The CDR3 sequence is CASSLVTSGSYNEQFF. The DNA of the CDR3 is TGTGCCAGCAGCCTGGTGACTAGCGGTTCCTACAATGAGCAGTTCTTC. Full variable domain (remainder filled in from reference TRBV28 and TRBJ2-1): DVKVTQSSRYLVKRTGEKVFLECVQDMDHENMFWYRQDPGLGLRLIYFSYDVKMKEKGDIPEGYSVSREKKERFSLILESASTNQTSMYLCASSLVTSGSYNEQFFGPGTRLTVL.

The chain couples TRBV20-1 to TRBJ2-1, with 7 bases fitting TRBD2. Germline loops: CDR1 DFQATT, CDR2 SNEGSKA (reference sequence). This CDR3 is built from 11 residues. The ends lost 7 bases at V and 14 bases at J; junction bases unmatched: 11. The DNA for the CDR3 is TGCAGTGTAGGAGGGATGGCGGGAGAGTTCTTC. It codes for CSVGGMAGEFF.

The V call is TRBV7-2, the J call TRBJ2-5, with a possible D match to TRBD2 (5 bases). Germline values: CDR1 SGHTA, CDR2 FQGNSA. The CDR3 has 15 residues. Trimming pared 1 base from V and 1 base from J, leaving 10 bases between. The CDR3 loop is CASSLGGSVQETQYF. The CDR3, as DNA: TGTGCCAGCAGCTTAGGAGGGTCAGTCCAAGAGACCCAGTACTTC.

The rearrangement links TRBV19 to TRBJ2-1; D ambiguous. CDR1 LNHDA and CDR2 SQIVND come from the germline V gene (reference sequence). The CDR3 is 13 amino acids. V was cut by 5 bases and J by 3 bases, with 8 bases left in between. The CDR3 nucleotides read TGTGCCAGTAGTCGGAGAGGCTACAATGAGCAGTTCTTC. Translated, it gives CASSRRGYNEQFF. The full variable domain, with the rest looked up from reference TRBV19 and TRBJ2-1, is DGGITQSPKYLFRKEGQNVTLSCEQNLNHDAMYWYRQDPGQGLRLIYYSQIVNDFQKGDIAEGYSVSREKKESFPLTVTSAQKNPTAFYLCASSRRGYNEQFFGPGTRLTVL.

This sequence joins TRBV28 and TRBJ2-7; D is perhaps TRBD1 (6 bases). Looked up from germline, CDR1 is MDHEN and CDR2 is SYDVKM. V gave up 6 bases and J gave up 4 bases, with 10 bases separating them. The CDR3 runs 12 residues. CDR3 loop: CASSLGQYEQYF. Here the CDR3 DNA reads TGTGCCAGCAGCCTAGGACAGTACGAGCAGTACTTC.

The gene calls are TRBV28 and TRBJ2-1; TRBD1 agrees at 8 bases. The CDR3 extends over 14 amino acids. Germline V lookup: CDR1 MDHEN, CDR2 SYDVKM. The J segment lost 5 bases and the V segment lost 3 bases, leaving 3 bases of the junction unmatched. CDR3 coding DNA: TGTGCCAGCAGTTTCCCGGGACAGGACAATGAGCAGTTCTTC. It yields the protein CASSFPGQDNEQFF.

The CDR3 region has the DNA TGTGCCAGCAGTCTACAGGGGATAGGGACAGATACGCAGTATTTT. It is translated as CASSLQGIGTDTQYF. V gene TRBV14 combines with J gene TRBJ2-3; 7 nucleotides align to TRBD1. The germline CDR1 and CDR2 sequences are SGHDN and FVKESK. There are 15 residues in the CDR3. The V and J ends lost 6 bases and 3 bases, in that order; junction bases with no gene match: 9. The entire variable domain, with the rest obtained from reference TRBV14 and TRBJ2-3, is as follows: EAGVTQFPSHSVIEKGQTVTLRCDPISGHDNLYWYRRVMGKEIKFLLHFVKESKQDESGMPNNRFLAERTGGTYSTLKVQPAELEDSGVYFCASSLQGIGTDTQYFGPGTRLTVL.

The V gene is TRBV27, the J gene TRBJ1-1; 11 bases line up with TRBD1. In germline, CDR1 is MNHEY, CDR2 SMNVEV (reference sequence). CDR3 size: 17 residues. With 3 bases clipped from V and 5 bases from J, the junction kept 11 bases outside the gene matches. CDR3: CASSFRILGTGGTEAFF. The DNA of the CDR3 is TGTGCCAGCAGTTTTAGAATCTTGGGGACAGGGGGGACTGAAGCTTTCTTT.

This chain links TRBV4-1 with TRBJ1-1, with D perhaps TRBD1 (6 bases). V was cut by 0 bases and J by 10 bases, with 21 bases left in between. This CDR3 comprises 16 residues. Germline CDR1 reads MGHRA; CDR2 reads YSYEKL. CDR3 region: CASSQDSTGTRFRAFF. In nucleotides, the CDR3 is TGCGCCAGCAGCCAAGATTCTACAGGGACAAGGTTTCGAGCTTTCTTT.

The J gene is TRBJ2-5, the V gene TRBV28, with D perhaps TRBD1 (6 bases). The V gene lost 11 bases and the J gene lost 2 bases, with 18 bases spanning the gap. The CDR3 sequence is 14 residues long. Looked up from germline, CDR1 is MDHEN and CDR2 is SYDVKM. In DNA form, the CDR3 reads TGTGCCGGCTACCTTCCGGGACAACAAGAGACCCAGTACTTC. It is translated as CAGYLPGQQETQYF.

The chain uses TRBV27 and TRBJ2-1, with a possible D match to TRBD1 (6 bases). The CDR3 is 16 residues long. From germline, CDR1 is MNHEY and CDR2 SMNVEV (reference sequence). V lost 9 bases, J lost 0 bases, and 18 bases lay in between. CDR3 coding DNA: TGTGCCAGGGTTCCCCTCGCAGGGGACTCCTACAATGAGCAGTTCTTC. It translates to CARVPLAGDSYNEQFF.

The chain carries TRBV4-2 and TRBJ1-2; no clear D. V lost 0 bases and J 4 bases, leaving 18 bases between the germline ends. Germline values: CDR1 LGHNA, CDR2 YNFKEQ. The CDR3 runs to 17 residues. CDR3 nucleotide sequence: TGTGCCAGCAGCCAAGATCCCGAGGGATTTTTGAGCTATGGCTACACCTTC. Protein sequence: CASSQDPEGFLSYGYTF.

The chain uses TRBV14 and TRBJ1-2; tentative D call: TRBD1 (6 bases). Germline V gives CDR1 SGHDN, CDR2 FVKESK. The CDR3 sequence is 14 residues long. Trimming cost V 1 base and J 7 bases, with 13 bases left between them. The CDR3 DNA sequence: TGTGCCAGCAGCCAAGGGACAGTCTTGATTGGCTACACCTTC. This codes for CASSQGTVLIGYTF. The full variable domain, rest sourced from reference TRBV14 and TRBJ1-2, is EAGVTQFPSHSVIEKGQTVTLRCDPISGHDNLYWYRRVMGKEIKFLLHFVKESKQDESGMPNNRFLAERTGGTYSTLKVQPAELEDSGVYFCASSQGTVLIGYTFGSGTRLTVV.

The rearrangement links TRBV15 to TRBJ2-1; D gene uncertain. Germline CDR1 LNHNV, CDR2 YYDKDF (reference sequence). This CDR3 is built from 16 residues. V was pared by 0 bases and J by 5 bases, with 14 bases between. DNA of the CDR3: TGTGCCACCAGCAGAGACAGAGGCGGTGTCCACAATGAGCAGTTCTTC. This gives the protein CATSRDRGGVHNEQFF.

CDR3 in DNA: TGTGCCAGTAGTATGGGACAGGGAGAGGACGAGCAGTACTTC. Amino acid sequence: CASSMGQGEDEQYF. This chain joins TRBV19 and TRBJ2-7; 9 bases align to TRBD1. Per germline, CDR1 LNHDA and CDR2 SQIVND (reference sequence). The CDR3 is made up of 14 amino acids. V dropped 3 bases and J dropped 5; count of bases not matched to a gene: 5.

The genes are TRBV7-8 and TRBJ1-1, with TRBD1 matching 10 bases. CDR1 and CDR2 (germline): SGHVS, FQNEAQ. This CDR3 comprises 15 residues. V was clipped by 4 bases and J by 3 bases; unmatched bases: 5. CDR3 region: CASSSRTGGDTEAFF. In nucleotides, the CDR3 is TGTGCCAGCAGCTCCAGGACAGGGGGAGACACTGAAGCTTTCTTT. Full variable domain (rest looked up from reference TRBV7-8 and TRBJ1-1): GAGVSQSPRYKVAKRGQDVALRCDPISGHVSLFWYQQALGQGPEFLTYFQNEAQLDKSGLPSDRFFAERPEGSVSTLKIQRTQQEDSAVYLCASSSRTGGDTEAFFGQGTRLTVV.

V is TRBV6-1 and J is TRBJ2-7; 12 bases are a match to TRBD2. This CDR3 has 14 residues. V lost 7 bases and J lost 2; bases outside the gene matches: 3. The V gene's germline CDR1 is MNHNS and CDR2 SASEGT. CDR3 sequence reads: CASTRLAGAYEQYF. For the CDR3, the DNA is TGTGCCAGCACTAGACTAGCGGGAGCCTACGAGCAGTACTTC.